The 15 T cell receptor beta chains below were found in one sample sequenced in a study of blood T cells in healthy people across ages. The authors ran a second PCR of about 6 to 11 cycles using a sample-barcoded 5' primer and a J-beta primer mix. TCRdb re-called the 5' RACE reads with MiXCR, one entry per CDR3 protein. The sample shows about 930,000 distinct CDR3 sequences, roughly 29% of them seen only once. The data were also submitted as part of a second study, on T cells of mothers and their children.

Sequenced sample: blood. The origin of the receptors is a woman aged 40 to 50 in good health.

This clonotype has only a few counts. The V call is TRBV6-4, the J call TRBJ1-2; TRBD1 aligns across 9 bases. The CDR3 contains 13 residues. Germline CDR1 and CDR2: MRHNA and SNTAGT. Losses at the gene ends were 4 bases for V and 7 bases for J; bases not matched to a gene: 4. The CDR3: CASSATGGTGYTF. The CDR3, as DNA: TGTGCCAGCAGTGCAACAGGGGGCACTGGCTACACCTTC.

The chain recombines TRBV5-1 with TRBJ2-7; tentative D call: TRBD1 (5 bases). The ends were cut back, 5 bases at V and 6 bases at J, with 21 bases in the middle. Germline CDR1 and CDR2: SGHRS and YFSETQ. CDR3 length: 15 amino acids. CDR3 sequence (DNA): TGCGCCAGCAGTCCCGCAGGGCAAGCAAGTGGCGAGCAGTACTTC. Protein: CASSPAGQASGEQYF.

The chain uses TRBV7-2 and TRBJ2-1; TRBD2 aligns across 11 bases. The junction had 4 bases not matched to a gene; V was cut back by 6 bases and J by 0 bases. Germline CDR1 SGHTA, CDR2 FQGNSA. CDR3 length equals 16 residues. CDR3 bases: TGTACCAGCAGTCTACTAGCGGGGGACTCCTACAATGAGCAGTTCTTC. Encoded protein: CTSSLLAGDSYNEQFF.

This sequence joins TRBV7-2 and TRBJ2-3; 7 nucleotides agree with TRBD1. Germline assignment: CDR1 SGHTA and CDR2 FQGNSA. V was pared by 7 bases and J by 2 bases, with 12 bases of the junction left unmatched. The length of the CDR3 is 16 residues. The CDR3 DNA is TGTGCCAGCAACTCTCGGACAGGAGCGACCACAGATACGCAGTATTTT. Translation: CASNSRTGATTDTQYF.

The gene calls are TRBV2 and TRBJ1-5, with 7 bases lining up with TRBD1. Trimming cost V 1 base and J 4 bases; bases outside gene matches: 13. In germline, CDR1 is SNHLY, CDR2 FYNNEI. The CDR3 runs 18 residues. CDR3 in amino acids: CASSEEGADGEGNQPQHF. DNA for the CDR3: TGTGCCAGCAGTGAAGAGGGGGCCGACGGGGAAGGGAATCAGCCCCAGCATTTT.

The CDR3 nucleotides are TGTGCCAGCAGCTCCGCGGCCGCAGAGACCCAGTACTTC. Translation: CASSSAAAETQYF. J is TRBJ2-5 and V is TRBV7-3; D is undetermined. Trimming took off 4 bases at V and 4 bases at J, with 10 bases between the two ends. CDR1 and CDR2 from the germline V gene are SGHTA and FQGTGA. The CDR3 is made up of 13 amino acids.

Comments on this clonotype: A much larger clone lies a single base off, so this may be a read error. The genes are TRBV10-3 and TRBJ2-5; 9 bases align to TRBD1. V was pared by 3 bases and J by 5 bases, with 10 bases of the junction left unmatched. Germline V gene data show CDR1 as ENHRY and CDR2 as SYGVKD. The CDR3 length is 16 residues. The DNA for the CDR3 is TGTGCCATCAGTGACCCCGGGACAGGGACGAAGGAGACCCAGTACTTC. Protein sequence: CAISDPGTGTKETQYF.

Comment on this clonotype: With a much larger clone just one base away, this may be a read error. This rearrangement joins TRBV2 to TRBJ2-7; D is possibly TRBD2 (6 bases). The germline V gene encodes CDR1 SNHLY and CDR2 FYNNEI. This CDR3 comprises 13 residues. The chain's CDR3 is CASGMGLSYGQYF. The CDR3 region has the DNA TGTGCCAGCGGGATGGGACTCTCCTACGGGCAGTACTTC.

A remark on this clonotype: A much larger clone differs by one base, so this may be a read error. The genes are TRBV7-9 and TRBJ2-1, with D possibly being TRBD1 (7 bases). Germline CDR1 reads SEHNR; CDR2 reads FQNEAQ (reference sequence). V shed 5 bases and J shed 10 bases, with 24 bases lying between them. The CDR3 totals 16 residues. The CDR3 DNA reads as TGTGCCAGCAGCCCCACCGGGGGACAGACATCCTACGAGCAGTTCTTC. Amino acid sequence: CASSPTGGQTSYEQFF.

This clonotype was recorded at least ten times. V and J are TRBV29-1 and TRBJ2-7, with 8 bases aligning to TRBD1. V trimming: 6 bases; J trimming: 3 bases; junction bases outside the gene matches: 10. The CDR3 has 14 residues. Germline V gene sequence: CDR1 SQVTM, CDR2 ANQGSEA. In DNA, the CDR3 is TGCAGCGTCCCCAGCGGACAGGGAATCTACGAGCAGTACTTC. Translated: CSVPSGQGIYEQYF.

Details on this clonotype: A read error is possible here, since a much larger clone lies one base away. V is TRBV3-1 and J is TRBJ2-2, with TRBD2 matching over 8 bases. Germline values: CDR1 LGHDT, CDR2 YNNKEL (reference sequence). The CDR3 length is 17 residues. The CDR3 bases are TGTGCCAGCACCCTAAGTGGGCTAGCGGGTCGCACCGGGGAGCTGGTTTTT. This codes for CASTLSGLAGRTGELVF. The full variable domain, completed using reference TRBV3-1 and TRBJ2-2, is DTAVSQTPKYLVTQMGNDKSIKCEQNLGHDTMYWYKQDSKKFLKIMFSYNNKELIINETVPNRFSPKSPDKAHLNLHINSLELGDSAVYFCASTLSGLAGRTGELVFGEGSRLTVL.

V gene TRBV15 combines with J gene TRBJ1-5, with D hard to call. Per the germline V gene, CDR1 is LNHNV and CDR2 is YYDKDF (reference sequence). This CDR3 has 15 residues. The ends were cut back, 0 bases at V and 5 bases at J, with 11 bases in the middle. The CDR3 nucleotides are TGTGCCACCAGCAGAGATAGAAGGGCTTATCAGCCCCAGCATTTT. This gives the protein CATSRDRRAYQPQHF.

The sample holds a few counts of this clonotype. This chain uses TRBV7-9 with TRBJ2-3; 13 nucleotides align to TRBD2. Germline V gives CDR1 SEHNR, CDR2 FQNEAQ (reference sequence). The V segment lost 5 bases and the J segment 4 bases; nucleotides outside the gene matches: 3. CDR3 length: 15 amino acids. The CDR3 region is CASSQLAGGADTQYF. The CDR3 bases are TGTGCCAGCAGCCAACTAGCGGGGGGGGCAGATACGCAGTATTTT.

This chain joins TRBV7-8 and TRBJ2-1; D is tentatively TRBD1 or TRBD2 (5 bases each). V shed 0 bases and J shed 13 bases, with 13 bases lying between them. The CDR3 consists of 13 residues. Germline V CDR1 and CDR2: SGHVS, FQNEAQ. CDR3 sequence: CASSLARGSLQFF. The CDR3 nucleotides read TGTGCCAGCAGCTTAGCGAGGGGCTCGCTCCAGTTCTTC.

This clonotype appeared many times. The gene calls are TRBV4-1 and TRBJ2-3; unclear D gene. Germline loops: CDR1 MGHRA, CDR2 YSYEKL. The CDR3 covers 13 residues. The ends were cut back, 1 base at V and 3 bases at J, with 5 bases in the middle. In DNA, the CDR3 is TGCGCCAGCAGCCAAGTGGGTACAGATACGCAGTATTTT. Its translation: CASSQVGTDTQYF.